Following are 13 T cell receptor beta chains from one sample sequenced in a study of molecular identifiers for immune sequencing clone quantification. One entry per CDR3 protein results from TCRdb running MiXCR on the PCR reads. The sample records 250,000 to 350,000 distinct CDR3 sequences, about 20% being singletons. Sequenced material: naive CD8+ T cells from blood, with Jurkat cell RNA spiked in. This sample's subset: FACS-sorted CD8+CD4-CCR7+CD45RA+ naive T cells. The receptors originated from a human donor in good health. Some libraries in this study had Jurkat cell RNA spiked in.

The chain combines TRBV4-3 with TRBJ1-3; possible D gene TRBD1, 5 bases. The CDR3 runs to 17 residues. Trimming took 2 bases from V and 3 from J, leaving 17 bases between them. From germline, CDR1 is LGHNA and CDR2 YSLEER. CDR3 sequence: CASSQNPLVGGGNTIYF. The CDR3, as DNA: TGCGCCAGCAGCCAAAATCCCCTAGTGGGGGGTGGAAACACCATATATTTT.

This clonotype was found many times. The V gene is TRBV7-8, the J gene TRBJ2-5; unclear D gene. This CDR3 comprises 14 residues. Germline CDR1 and CDR2: SGHVS and FQNEAQ. Trimming stripped 1 base from V and 1 base from J, with 7 bases between. The CDR3 DNA reads TGTGCCAGCAGCTTAGTTGTGGGCCAAGAGACCCAGTACTTC. This codes for CASSLVVGQETQYF.

The chain has TRBV27 and TRBJ2-3; a possible D gene is TRBD2 (5 bases). V lost 2 bases and J 5 bases, leaving 11 bases between the germline ends. This CDR3 has 14 amino acids. Germline CDR1 reads MNHEY; CDR2 reads SMNVEV (reference sequence). DNA of the CDR3: TGTGCCAGCAGTTTAGGGCTAGCCCAAGATACGCAGTATTTT. Residues: CASSLGLAQDTQYF.

This clonotype has at least ten counts. The chain couples TRBV29-1 to TRBJ1-2; D unclear. V lost 3 bases to trimming and J lost 0 bases, with 8 bases between them. The CDR3 is 13 amino acids. Germline V CDR1 and CDR2: SQVTM, ANQGSEA. The CDR3 protein is CSVEDGPNYGYTF. In DNA, the CDR3 is TGCAGCGTTGAGGACGGCCCTAACTATGGCTACACCTTC.

The V and J genes are TRBV27 and TRBJ2-1; no firm D call. Germline assignment: CDR1 MNHEY and CDR2 SMNVEV (reference sequence). This CDR3 comprises 15 residues. The V end was cut by 4 bases, the J end by 8 bases, with 18 bases between. The CDR3 reads CASSSQLVSVDEQFF. CDR3 bases: TGTGCCAGCAGTTCCCAGCTAGTTAGTGTCGATGAGCAGTTCTTC.

This clonotype was seen a few times. The V gene is TRBV27, the J gene TRBJ1-1; possibly TRBD1 for D (5 bases). The CDR3 consists of 15 residues. Deletions cut 6 bases from V and 6 bases from J, with 20 bases between. The germline V gene encodes CDR1 MNHEY and CDR2 SMNVEV (reference sequence). The CDR3 spells CASSSGGLGTPEAFF. The CDR3 DNA is TGTGCCAGCAGCAGTGGGGGTTTGGGTACCCCTGAAGCTTTCTTT.

This clonotype was seen repeatedly, ten times or more. The chain has TRBV13 and TRBJ2-2; possibly TRBD1 or TRBD2 for D (5 bases each). The CDR3 sequence is 16 residues long. V was trimmed by 1 base and J by 5 bases, leaving 14 bases between them. The germline V gene has CDR1 PRHDT and CDR2 FYEKMQ (reference sequence). The CDR3 reads CASSLESRGETGELFF. The CDR3 DNA follows: TGTGCCAGCAGCTTAGAATCTCGAGGGGAGACCGGGGAGCTGTTTTTT.

In its sample, this clonotype was seen a few times. The V and J genes are TRBV6-2 or TRBV6-3 and TRBJ1-6; tentative D call: TRBD1 (5 bases). V was shortened by 5 bases and J by 9 bases, with 20 bases between the two germline ends. Germline V gene lookup returns CDR1 MNHEY and CDR2 SVGEGT. This CDR3 has 16 residues. CDR3 amino acids: CASSPLTTDLGSPLHF. CDR3 DNA: TGTGCCAGCAGTCCCCTGACGACAGACTTGGGTTCACCCCTCCACTTT.

This clonotype was recorded many times. The chain joins TRBV6-5 to TRBJ2-7; a weak D match, TRBD2 (5 bases). The CDR3 has 12 residues. Germline lookup yields CDR1 MNHEY and CDR2 SVGAGI. The V gene lost 7 bases and the J gene lost 7 bases, with 14 bases spanning the gap. Here the CDR3 reads CASTGQPGEQYF. In nucleotides, the CDR3 is TGTGCCAGCACGGGCCAACCGGGGGAGCAGTACTTC.

In the case of this clonotype: A clone one base away is much larger, so this may be a read error. Since the CDR3 does not end with the conserved phenylalanine or tryptophan, this likely comes from a read error. This chain joins TRBV9 and TRBJ2-3, with 7 bases that match TRBD2. Germline V CDR1 and CDR2: SGDLS, YYNGEE. The CDR3 covers 15 residues. Losses at the gene ends were 3 bases for V and 3 bases for J; bases not matched to a gene: 7. CDR3 DNA sequence: TGTGCCAGCAGCGGGGAGGGCTTTCCGACAGATACGCAGTATTCT. It specifies CASSGEGFPTDTQYS.

This clonotype was detected many times. The chain recombines TRBV12-3 or TRBV12-4 with TRBJ2-3; D gene ambiguous. Trimming removed 6 bases from V and 6 bases from J, with 10 bases in between. The CDR3 extends over 12 amino acids. CDR3 nucleotide sequence: TGTGCCAGCAGCCCTATATGGGATACGCAGTATTTT. This gives the protein CASSPIWDTQYF.

As concerns this clonotype: It may be a read error: a sequence one base away is much more abundant. The chain couples TRBV7-9 to TRBJ2-5; no clear D gene. There are 14 residues in the CDR3. V gave up 4 bases and J gave up 0 bases, with 9 bases separating them. In germline, CDR1 is SEHNR, CDR2 FQNEAQ (reference sequence). CDR3 nucleotides: TGTGCCAGCAGCTCGACGGGTTACCAAGAGACCCAGTACTTC. Amino acid sequence: CASSSTGYQETQYF.

This clonotype was found a few times. The chain combines TRBV7-9 with TRBJ2-5; D is possibly TRBD1 (6 bases). Germline V gene lookup returns CDR1 SEHNR and CDR2 FQNEAQ (reference sequence). The CDR3 spans 17 residues. Trimming took 4 bases from V and 5 from J, leaving 23 bases between them. DNA for the CDR3: TGTGCCAGCAGCTGGATACTACAGGGAAGAGGCCACGAGACCCAGTACTTC. Translation gives CASSWILQGRGHETQYF.